These 3 T cell receptor beta chains were all obtained from the same sample, sequenced in a study of liver allograft versus peripheral blood T cells (dated by TCRdb to about 2020). Concerning the study at large: In liver transplant recipients, the study looked at T cell receptor repertoires in the peripheral blood and set them against the repertoires found within the transplanted livers.

These reads were obtained on an Illumina MiSeq. TCRdb applied fastp at Q25 and MiXCR to the public reads, then kept only in-frame beta chains. Every distinct CDR3 protein forms one entry, paired with its most common genes and DNA. The sample contains 6,500 to 10,000 distinct CDR3 sequences, roughly a fifth of them found a single time. The ten largest clones capture about 25% of the sample. All receptors come from a human patient who had a liver transplant. Where a transplant has occurred, the graft donor may have supplied some of the T cells.

This clonotype was counted a few times. The J gene is TRBJ1-2, the V gene TRBV12-3 or TRBV12-4, with 7 nucleotides matching TRBD1. This CDR3 is built from 14 residues. Trimming at V came to 3 bases and at J to 3 bases, leaving 4 bases not matched to a gene. The CDR3 DNA follows: TGTGCCAGCAGTTTCCAGGGGGGGTACTATGGCTACACCTTC. Translation gives CASSFQGGYYGYTF.

This clonotype has just a few counts. The rearrangement uses TRBV11-2 and TRBJ2-7, with TRBD1 identical over 11 bases. J lost 3 bases, V lost 5 bases, and 6 bases had no gene match. The germline V gene has CDR1 SGHAT and CDR2 FQNNGV. The CDR3 sequence is 15 residues long. The chain's CDR3 is CASSLGDRGGYEQYF. CDR3 nucleotide sequence: TGTGCCAGCAGCCTCGGGGACAGGGGGGGCTACGAGCAGTACTTC.

The chain has TRBV19 and TRBJ2-1; possible D gene TRBD1, 5 bases. Between the trimmed V and J ends, which lost 1 base and 5 bases, there was a span of 12 bases. This CDR3 comprises 15 residues. Germline CDR1 reads LNHDA; CDR2 reads SQIVND (reference sequence). CDR3: CASSIVPRANNEQFF. CDR3 in DNA: TGTGCCAGTAGTATAGTACCCAGGGCCAACAATGAGCAGTTCTTC.